The TCR beta chain described here comes from a study of T cell changes during pregnancy in multiple sclerosis. This table comes from immunoSEQ multiplex PCR, and its TCRdb copy is limited to in-frame clones, with some not included. The table shows roughly 48,000 clones, with approximately 92% occurring only once. In germline, CDR1 is SGHRS, CDR2 YFSETQ. V was clipped by 5 bases and J by 3 bases, with 14 bases between them. The CDR3 length is 15 residues. The chain combines TRBV5-1 with TRBJ2-2; possible D gene TRBD2, 5 bases. Sequenced material: CD4+ T cells from peripheral blood mononuclear cells, taken in the third trimester of pregnancy. The sequence derives from a female donor with multiple sclerosis, enrolled in a pregnancy study. For the CDR3, the DNA is TGCGCCAGCAGTTCTCTAGCCTCCGACACCGGGGAGCTGTTTTTT. This sequence encodes CASSSLASDTGELFF.